What follows are 29 T cell receptor beta chains derived from one specimen sequenced in a study of T cells in localized non-small cell lung cancer. Clones were read by immunoSEQ multiplex PCR, and TCRdb kept only the in-frame ones, dropping some. This sample has 50,000 to 75,000 clones; approximately 90% occur once, and the top ten carry less than 20%. The source material was peripheral blood, sampled before any cancer treatment. These TCRs come from a man aged 40 to 75 with stage I lung adenocarcinoma.

V usage is TRBV7-8 and J usage is TRBJ1-2, with D tentatively TRBD1 (6 bases). Trimming stripped 6 bases from V and 2 bases from J, with 19 bases between. The CDR3 sequence is 16 residues long. The V gene's germline CDR1 is SGHVS and CDR2 FQNEAQ. The CDR3 coding sequence is TGTGCCAGCAGTTCCCGGTCCGGGGGGACAAACTATGGCTACACCTTC. This translates into CASSSRSGGTNYGYTF.

V and J are TRBV7-9 and TRBJ2-1; 11 bases are a match to TRBD2. Germline V gene data show CDR1 as SEHNR and CDR2 as FQNEAQ (reference sequence). V lost 5 bases to trimming and J lost 6 bases; unmatched junction nucleotides: 3. The CDR3 totals 14 residues. DNA of the CDR3: TGTGCCAGCAGCCAGACTAGCGGGGTCAATGAGCAGTTCTTC. This sequence encodes CASSQTSGVNEQFF.

The rearrangement links TRBV9 to TRBJ2-1; possibly TRBD2 for D (5 bases). CDR1 is SGDLS and CDR2 is YYNGEE in the germline V gene. V lost 0 bases to trimming and J lost 4 bases, with 11 bases between them. The CDR3 is 15 amino acids. The CDR3 nucleotides read TGTGCCAGCAGCGTAGGAGCGGTAGATTACAATGAGCAGTTCTTC. The encoded protein is CASSVGAVDYNEQFF. Full variable domain (remainder filled in from reference TRBV9 and TRBJ2-1): DSGVTQTPKHLITATGQRVTLRCSPRSGDLSVYWYQQSLDQGLQFLIQYYNGEERAKGNILERFSAQQFPDLHSELNLSSLELGDSALYFCASSVGAVDYNEQFFGPGTRLTVL.

J is TRBJ2-7 and V is TRBV7-9, with 9 bases fitting TRBD2. The CDR3 covers 14 residues. Germline CDR1 reads SEHNR; CDR2 reads FQNEAQ (reference sequence). Trimming cost V 5 bases and J 6 bases; bases outside gene matches: 8. CDR3 in amino acids: CASSPGTSFAEQYF. CDR3 sequence (DNA): TGTGCCAGCAGCCCGGGGACTAGCTTTGCCGAGCAGTACTTC.

This clone was seen a few times. V usage is TRBV19 and J usage is TRBJ2-3, with D possibly being TRBD2 (5 bases). Germline loops: CDR1 LNHDA, CDR2 SQIVND (reference sequence). The V end was cut by 6 bases, the J end by 6 bases, with 19 bases between. This CDR3 spans 15 amino acids. CDR3 amino acids: CASRVSVRDRDTQYF. In DNA, the CDR3 is TGTGCCAGTAGGGTTAGCGTCCGGGATAGGGATACGCAGTATTTT.

The chain recombines TRBV5-4 with TRBJ2-7; D might be TRBD2 (5 bases). In germline, CDR1 is SGHNT, CDR2 YYREEE (reference sequence). The V and J ends lost 4 bases and 0 bases respectively, with 8 bases between them. The CDR3 length is 13 residues. DNA for the CDR3: TGTGCCAGCAGCCCCGGGGACTCCTACGAGCAGTACTTC. Translating gives CASSPGDSYEQYF.

This chain links TRBV18 with TRBJ1-6; no firm D call. V was cut by 2 bases and J by 4 bases, with 6 bases left in between. Germline-derived CDR1 and CDR2 are KGHSH and LQKENI. The CDR3 has 14 residues. CDR3 region: CASSPGFYNSPLHF. In nucleotides, the CDR3 is TGTGCCAGCTCACCAGGCTTTTATAATTCACCCCTCCACTTT.

The chain links TRBV28 to TRBJ1-5, with D unclear. This CDR3 spans 16 amino acids. In germline, CDR1 is MDHEN, CDR2 SYDVKM. V lost 3 bases to trimming and J lost 2 bases, with 14 bases between them. The CDR3 region is CASSFRGFLGNQPQHF. CDR3 DNA: TGTGCCAGCAGTTTTAGAGGGTTCTTAGGCAATCAGCCCCAGCATTTT.

The genes are TRBV5-1 and TRBJ2-7; 10 bases map to TRBD2. The CDR3 has 15 amino acids. Trimming removed 3 bases from V and 1 base from J; junction bases left unmatched: 4. CDR1 is SGHRS and CDR2 is YFSETQ in the germline V gene. The CDR3 nucleotides read TGCGCCAGCAGCTCATCTAGCGGGAGATCCTACGAGCAGTACTTC. Translated: CASSSSSGRSYEQYF.

Here the CDR3 reads CASRAGDQETQYF. In DNA, the CDR3 is TGTGCCAGCAGGGCAGGGGACCAAGAGACCCAGTACTTC. J is TRBJ2-5 and V is TRBV2, with D maybe TRBD1 (6 bases). Trimming took 6 bases from V and 0 from J, leaving 8 bases between them. Per germline, CDR1 SNHLY and CDR2 FYNNEI. The CDR3 is 13 amino acids.

V gene TRBV19 combines with J gene TRBJ1-1; 7 bases match TRBD1. The CDR3 has 14 amino acids. Trimming removed 3 bases from V and 4 bases from J; junction bases left unmatched: 5. From germline, CDR1 is LNHDA and CDR2 SQIVND (reference sequence). For the CDR3, the DNA is TGTGCCAGTAGTATTAAGGGGGCGAGCACTGAAGCTTTCTTT. It encodes CASSIKGASTEAFF.

V is TRBV5-1 and J is TRBJ1-3, with 7 bases lining up with TRBD1. J was trimmed by 4 bases and V by 4 bases; bases with no gene match: 5. Per germline, CDR1 SGHRS and CDR2 YFSETQ. The CDR3 runs to 14 residues. CDR3 region: CASSPGTAGNTIYF. The CDR3 DNA reads as TGCGCCAGCAGCCCGGGGACAGCCGGAAACACCATATATTTT.

The chain recombines TRBV18 with TRBJ1-2; TRBD1 is a possible D gene (5 bases). V was cut by 2 bases and J by 4 bases, with 11 bases left in between. Germline lookup yields CDR1 KGHSH and CDR2 LQKENI. The CDR3 sequence is 14 residues long. The CDR3 sequence is CASSPARAGYGYTF. Written as DNA, the CDR3 is TGTGCCAGCTCACCAGCCAGGGCGGGCTATGGCTACACCTTC.

This clone was recorded a few times. The genes are TRBV27 and TRBJ1-5, with a possible D match to TRBD1 (5 bases). Between the trimmed V and J ends, which lost 0 bases and 9 bases, there was a span of 9 bases. Germline CDR1 reads MNHEY; CDR2 reads SMNVEV (reference sequence). There are 13 residues in the CDR3. The DNA for the CDR3 is TGTGCCAGCAGTTTATCCCAGGGTCGGCCCCAGCATTTT. Translated, it gives CASSLSQGRPQHF.

This sequence joins TRBV4-1 and TRBJ2-1; TRBD2 matches 11 bases. The CDR3 loop spans 19 amino acids. The germline gives CDR1 MGHRA, CDR2 YSYEKL. V lost 2 bases, J lost 0 bases, and 9 bases stayed unmatched. The CDR3 reads CASSQHSGRASSSYNEQFF. CDR3 sequence (DNA): TGCGCCAGCAGCCAACATAGCGGGAGGGCTTCAAGCTCCTACAATGAGCAGTTCTTC.

The chain joins TRBV19 to TRBJ2-7; tentatively, D is TRBD2 (6 bases). Trimming left V 9 bases short and J 0 bases short, with 12 bases between. This CDR3 region has 13 residues. In germline, CDR1 is LNHDA, CDR2 SQIVND (reference sequence). The CDR3, as DNA: TGTGCCAGCGCAAGGGACTCCTCCTACGAGCAGTACTTC. It yields the protein CASARDSSYEQYF. Together with reference TRBV19 and TRBJ2-7, the CDR3 gives the full variable domain: DGGITQSPKYLFRKEGQNVTLSCEQNLNHDAMYWYRQDPGQGLRLIYYSQIVNDFQKGDIAEGYSVSREKKESFPLTVTSAQKNPTAFYLCASARDSSYEQYFGPGTRLTVT.

The chain uses TRBV14 and TRBJ2-1; D gene uncertain. CDR1 is SGHDN and CDR2 is FVKESK in the germline V gene. V lost 4 bases, J lost 9 bases, and 19 bases lay in between. This CDR3 contains 15 residues. CDR3 DNA: TGTGCCAGCAGCCCGCTCGTGGGATCCTTGGGTGAGCAGTTCTTC. Amino acid sequence: CASSPLVGSLGEQFF.

This chain connects TRBV6-1 to TRBJ2-1; unclear D gene. Germline V gene sequence: CDR1 MNHNS, CDR2 SASEGT. Trimming cost V 10 bases and J 8 bases, with 21 bases left between them. The CDR3 totals 14 residues. CDR3 nucleotides: TGTGCCATCGTATACACAATACAAGGCCATGAGCAGTTCTTC. Its translation is CAIVYTIQGHEQFF.

This clone was observed once. V is TRBV4-2 and J is TRBJ2-7; perhaps TRBD2 as D (6 bases). Germline V lookup: CDR1 LGHNA, CDR2 YNFKEQ. The V end lost 0 bases, the J end lost 3 bases, and 12 bases lay between the germline ends. This CDR3 spans 15 amino acids. The CDR3, as DNA: TGTGCCAGCAGCCAAGAGGGGGGACTCGACTACGAGCAGTACTTC. Translated: CASSQEGGLDYEQYF.

The V gene is TRBV9, the J gene TRBJ1-4, with D perhaps matching TRBD1 (6 bases). Germline lookup yields CDR1 SGDLS and CDR2 YYNGEE. CDR3 length: 15 amino acids. Trimming took off 3 bases at V and 5 bases at J, with 14 bases between the two ends. Here the CDR3 DNA reads TGTGCCAGCAGCGCGAAACAGGGAGCAAATGAAAAACTGTTTTTT. Protein sequence: CASSAKQGANEKLFF.

This sequence joins TRBV2 and TRBJ1-2; 7 nucleotides agree with TRBD1. This CDR3 is built from 14 residues. With 2 bases clipped from V and 2 bases from J, the junction kept 2 bases outside the gene matches. Per the germline V gene, CDR1 is SNHLY and CDR2 is FYNNEI. CDR3 sequence: CASSEQGVNYGYTF. CDR3 nucleotides: TGTGCCAGCAGTGAACAGGGGGTAAACTATGGCTACACCTTC.

The CDR3 DNA reads as TGCGCCAGCAGCCCGTCCGCGGTTTTTGGGGGAGGGGAAGATACGCAGTATTTT. Translating gives CASSPSAVFGGGEDTQYF. The genes are TRBV4-3 and TRBJ2-3; 7 bases agree with TRBD2. Germline lookup yields CDR1 LGHNA and CDR2 YSLEER. This CDR3 is built from 18 residues. V dropped 4 bases and J dropped 5; count of bases not matched to a gene: 18.

The J gene is TRBJ2-2, the V gene TRBV5-1, with a tentative D call TRBD2 (6 bases). Trimming removed 1 base from V and 4 bases from J, with 11 bases in between. CDR3 length: 15 residues. Germline loops: CDR1 SGHRS, CDR2 YFSETQ. The CDR3 loop is CASSLLRESTGELFF. CDR3 nucleotides: TGCGCCAGCAGCTTGCTCCGGGAGAGCACCGGGGAGCTGTTTTTT.

The chain recombines TRBV6-5 with TRBJ2-2; tentative D call: TRBD2 (5 bases). The CDR3 extends over 14 amino acids. V lost 8 bases, J lost 6 bases, and 16 bases lay in between. Germline CDR1 is MNHEY and CDR2 is SVGAGI. CDR3 region: CASSDFSGPGELFF. Here the CDR3 DNA reads TGTGCCAGCTCGGACTTCTCGGGCCCCGGGGAGCTGTTTTTT.

CDR3 protein: CAISKSRFPAPNEQYF. CDR3 nucleotides: TGTGCCATCAGTAAAAGCCGCTTTCCCGCCCCCAACGAGCAGTACTTC. The V call is TRBV10-3, the J call TRBJ2-7; D uncertain. From germline, CDR1 is ENHRY and CDR2 SYGVKD. V was trimmed by 5 bases and J by 5 bases, leaving 22 bases between them. The CDR3 extends over 16 amino acids.

The V and J genes are TRBV4-1 and TRBJ1-4; no clear D gene. The CDR3 runs 13 residues. The V end was cut by 4 bases, the J end by 7 bases, with 10 bases between. The germline gives CDR1 MGHRA, CDR2 YSYEKL. This CDR3 reads CASSLVSGEKLFF. The DNA of the CDR3 is TGCGCCAGCAGCCTCGTTTCGGGTGAAAAACTGTTTTTT.

V is TRBV6-5 and J is TRBJ1-3; a weak D match, TRBD1 (6 bases). Trimming stripped 10 bases from V and 1 base from J, with 17 bases between. The CDR3 contains 15 residues. The V gene's germline CDR1 is MNHEY and CDR2 SVGAGI. The CDR3 sequence: CATRGGVNSGNTIYF. DNA for the CDR3: TGTGCCACCCGAGGGGGGGTGAATTCTGGAAACACCATATATTTT.

V gene TRBV18 combines with J gene TRBJ2-5; TRBD2 aligns across 11 bases. Germline V gene data show CDR1 as KGHSH and CDR2 as LQKENI. The CDR3 has 15 residues. V shed 5 bases, J shed 5 bases, and the junction held 7 bases outside the gene matches. Here the CDR3 DNA reads TGTGCCAGCTCAAACATACTAGCGGGAGTGGAGACCCAGTACTTC. Protein: CASSNILAGVETQYF. The full variable domain, its missing parts supplied by reference TRBV18 and TRBJ2-5, is NAGVMQNPRHLVRRRGQEARLRCSPMKGHSHVYWYRQLPEEGLKFMVYLQKENIIDESGMPKERFSAEFPKEGPSILRIQQVVRGDSAAYFCASSNILAGVETQYFGPGTRLLVL.

The chain joins TRBV6-1 to TRBJ2-2; a weak D match, TRBD2 (5 bases). The germline V and J ends were trimmed by 8 bases and 4 bases, with 11 bases remaining between them. CDR3 size: 13 residues. Per germline, CDR1 MNHNS and CDR2 SASEGT. Here the CDR3 reads CASGRTGTGELFF. CDR3 sequence (DNA): TGTGCCAGCGGAAGGACTGGCACCGGGGAGCTGTTTTTT.